Listed here is a single TCR beta chain. Its target is not known. CDR3 length: 15 amino acids. The germline V gene has CDR1 SGDLS and CDR2 YYNGEE. Losses at the gene ends were 3 bases for V and 5 bases for J; bases not matched to a gene: 8. Breast cancer patients provided tissue from their axillary draining lymph nodes. The data originate from a study of breast tumors, draining lymph nodes, adjacent tissues. Points from the study as a whole: Tumor repertoires ranked between lymph nodes and nontumor tissue in diversity, with V and J gene preferences. Compared with basal-like, luminal-like tumors shared significantly more repertoire with nontumor tissue.

TCRdb re-analysed the multiplex PCR reads in MiXCR, keeping a single row per CDR3 protein. The table includes 200,000 to 250,000 distinct CDR3 sequences, around 35% detected once. The chain carries TRBV9 and TRBJ2-5, with 9 bases lining up with TRBD1. The material sequenced was axillary lymph node tissue. This receptor was identified in a female donor with breast cancer. Some clones in this sample may be carry-over from other donors' samples. Here the CDR3 reads CASSDGTGSWETQYF. The CDR3 nucleotides are TGTGCCAGCAGCGACGGGACAGGGTCGTGGGAGACCCAGTACTTC.